The 9 T cell receptor beta chains below come from one sample, sequenced in a study of T cell changes during pregnancy in multiple sclerosis (dated by TCRdb to between 2018 and 2021). Receptor libraries were prepared by the immunoSEQ multiplex PCR assay. The table comes from immuneACCESS by way of TCRdb, which keeps in-frame sequences with V and J called. Part of the clones is missing from these tables; in studies checked, under half for an unresolved V gene and the rest for unknown reasons. The sample table contains tens of thousands of clones; only one count was recorded for 93% of them. Around 1.9% of the sample is taken by the ten largest. The sample in question was peripheral blood, obtained in the second trimester of pregnancy. These receptors came from a female donor with multiple sclerosis, enrolled in a pregnancy study.

J is TRBJ2-7 and V is TRBV11-3; possibly TRBD1 for D (5 bases). The germline CDR1 and CDR2 sequences are SGHNT and YENEEA. This CDR3 has 15 residues. V was pared by 0 bases and J by 5 bases, with 14 bases between. CDR3 coding DNA: TGTGCCAGCAGCTTAGACAGGGCCGTCCCCCACGAGCAGTACTTC. Protein sequence: CASSLDRAVPHEQYF. Using reference TRBV11-3 and TRBJ2-7 for the parts outside the CDR3, the full variable domain is EAGVVQSPRYKIIEKKQPVAFWCNPISGHNTLYWYLQNLGQGPELLIRYENEEAVDDSQLPKDRFSAERLKGVDSTLKIQPAELGDSAVYLCASSLDRAVPHEQYFGPGTRLTVT.

The rearrangement uses TRBV19 and TRBJ2-7; 11 nucleotides match TRBD2. V was clipped by 1 base and J by 3 bases; unmatched bases: 2. CDR3 length: 15 residues. Looked up from germline, CDR1 is LNHDA and CDR2 is SQIVND (reference sequence). The DNA for the CDR3 is TGTGCCAGTAGTATAGTTGGGACTAGCGGCTACGAGCAGTACTTC. Encoded protein: CASSIVGTSGYEQYF.

This chain connects TRBV7-9 to TRBJ2-7; D not resolved. V was shortened by 5 bases and J by 4 bases, with 24 bases between the two germline ends. The germline V gene has CDR1 SEHNR and CDR2 FQNEAQ (reference sequence). The CDR3 runs to 17 residues. As DNA, the CDR3 is TGTGCCAGCAGCCTCACTGAGGCGTACGGGTCGGATTACGAGCAGTACTTC. Translation gives CASSLTEAYGSDYEQYF. Full variable domain (rest looked up from reference TRBV7-9 and TRBJ2-7): DTGVSQNPRHKITKRGQNVTFRCDPISEHNRLYWYRQTLGQGPEFLTYFQNEAQLEKSRLLSDRFSAERPKGSFSTLEIQRTEQGDSAMYLCASSLTEAYGSDYEQYFGPGTRLTVT.

The chain links TRBV19 to TRBJ1-2; a weak D match, TRBD1 (6 bases). V was pared by 9 bases and J by 5 bases, with 16 bases between. This CDR3 region has 13 residues. Looked up from germline, CDR1 is LNHDA and CDR2 is SQIVND (reference sequence). The CDR3 is CASLRGGAYGYTF. CDR3 sequence (DNA): TGTGCCAGCCTTCGGGGGGGCGCGTATGGCTACACCTTC. Variable domain in full (rest from reference TRBV19 and TRBJ1-2): DGGITQSPKYLFRKEGQNVTLSCEQNLNHDAMYWYRQDPGQGLRLIYYSQIVNDFQKGDIAEGYSVSREKKESFPLTVTSAQKNPTAFYLCASLRGGAYGYTFGSGTRLTVV.

This chain connects TRBV12-2 to TRBJ2-7; the listed D gene, TRBD2, was not tested against the DNA. TRBV12-2 is noted as a pseudogene. The length of the CDR3 is 15 residues. CDR3 bases: TGTGCAAGTCGCTTAGGTCAAGCGGGAGGTCTCGAGCAGTACTTC. This gives the protein CASRLGQAGGLEQYF.

The chain combines TRBV10-3 with TRBJ2-1, with D possibly matching TRBD2 (5 bases). The CDR3 sequence is 16 residues long. With 2 bases removed from V and 7 bases from J, the gap between germline ends came to 18 bases. Germline V lookup: CDR1 ENHRY, CDR2 SYGVKD. CDR3 amino acids: CAISETSVPLGNEQFF. The CDR3 coding sequence is TGTGCCATCAGTGAGACTAGTGTTCCTCTCGGGAATGAGCAGTTCTTC.

The CDR3 bases are TGTGCCTGGAGGGCCCCAGGGGGGAATGGCTACACCTTC. Translated: CAWRAPGGNGYTF. The J gene is TRBJ1-2, the V gene TRBV30; TRBD1 agrees at 7 bases. There are 13 residues in the CDR3. The V segment lost 3 bases and the J segment 6 bases; nucleotides outside the gene matches: 7. Germline CDR1 is GTSNPN and CDR2 is SVGIG (reference sequence).

The J gene is TRBJ2-3, the V gene TRBV7-9; 11 bases align to TRBD2. In germline, CDR1 is SEHNR, CDR2 FQNEAQ (reference sequence). V lost 1 base, J lost 2 bases, and 11 bases stayed unmatched. This CDR3 has 19 amino acids. The CDR3 nucleotides are TGTGCCAGCAGCTTAGGAGGGAACCTAGCGGGAGGTAACACAGATACGCAGTATTTT. It translates to CASSLGGNLAGGNTDTQYF. The entire variable domain, with the rest obtained from reference TRBV7-9 and TRBJ2-3, is as follows: DTGVSQNPRHKITKRGQNVTFRCDPISEHNRLYWYRQTLGQGPEFLTYFQNEAQLEKSRLLSDRFSAERPKGSFSTLEIQRTEQGDSAMYLCASSLGGNLAGGNTDTQYFGPGTRLTVL.

This sequence joins TRBV2 and TRBJ2-2, with 7 bases matching TRBD1. Unmatched junction bases numbered 4, after V lost 4 bases and J lost 8 bases. CDR3 size: 13 residues. Per the germline V gene, CDR1 is SNHLY and CDR2 is FYNNEI. The CDR3 region has the DNA TGTGCCAGCAGTGGCGACAGGGCTGGGGAGCTGTTTTTT. This gives the protein CASSGDRAGELFF. Combining the CDR3 with reference TRBV2 and TRBJ2-2 gives the whole variable domain EPEVTQTPSHQVTQMGQEVILRCVPISNHLYFYWYRQILGQKVEFLVSFYNNEISEKSEIFDDQFSVERPDGSNFTLKIRSTKLEDSAMYFCASSGDRAGELFFGEGSRLTVL.